This T cell receptor (beta chain) was observed in a study of OX40 agonist ivuxolimab in advanced cancers. The data were produced by immunoSEQ multiplex PCR, yet TCRdb's version contains in-frame clones alone and is incomplete. The table lists around 73,000 clones, approximately 90% of them singletons, with 0.4% to 0.55% in the top ten. In germline, CDR1 is DFQATT, CDR2 SNEGSKA (reference sequence). The ends were cut back, 5 bases at V and 7 bases at J, with 8 bases in the middle. The CDR3 runs to 11 residues. This receptor was identified in an adult with an advanced solid tumor such as melanoma, head and neck, liver or kidney cancer. V is TRBV20-1 and J is TRBJ1-4; D is ambiguous. Material: CD4+ or CD8+ T cells sorted from blood, obtained in a trial of the OX40 agonist ivuxolimab. In DNA, the CDR3 is TGCAGTGCTCATGGGAGTGAAAAACTGTTTTTT. This encodes CSAHGSEKLFF.